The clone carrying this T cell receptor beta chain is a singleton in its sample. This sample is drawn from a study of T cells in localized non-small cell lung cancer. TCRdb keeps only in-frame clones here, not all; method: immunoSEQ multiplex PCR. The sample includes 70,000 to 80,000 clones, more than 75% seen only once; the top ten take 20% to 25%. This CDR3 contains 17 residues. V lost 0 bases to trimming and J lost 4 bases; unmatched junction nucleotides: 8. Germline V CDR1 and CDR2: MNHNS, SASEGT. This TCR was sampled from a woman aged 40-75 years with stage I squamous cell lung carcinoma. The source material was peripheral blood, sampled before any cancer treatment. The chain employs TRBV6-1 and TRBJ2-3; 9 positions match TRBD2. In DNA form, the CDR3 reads TGTGCCAGCAGTGAAGCTGCAGCGGGGGGAGGGGCAGATACGCAGTATTTT. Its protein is CASSEAAAGGGADTQYF.